A single sample is the source of the 9 T cell receptor beta chains below, sequenced in a study of T cell repertoires in cytomegalovirus infection. TCRdb fed the reads into MiXCR, producing one record per CDR3 protein. The sample carries hundreds of thousands of distinct CDR3 sequences, approximately 30% recorded once. Antigen specificity for these receptors is unknown. The specimen was cultured CD8+ T cells from PBMCs, collected from culture after CMV antigen stimulation. The receptors come from a human donor in good health (CMV status not recorded). Some clones in this sample may be carry-over from other donors' samples.

The chain uses TRBV27 and TRBJ2-1; TRBD2 matches 8 bases. Germline CDR1 is MNHEY and CDR2 is SMNVEV (reference sequence). V gave up 6 bases and J gave up 5 bases; unmatched junction bases: 6. The CDR3 contains 14 residues. This CDR3 reads CASSAGGPNNEQFF. CDR3 nucleotide sequence: TGTGCCAGCAGCGCGGGGGGCCCTAACAATGAGCAGTTCTTC.

The gene calls are TRBV27 and TRBJ1-2; 7 bases are a match to TRBD1. The V segment lost 5 bases and the J segment 6 bases; nucleotides outside the gene matches: 12. The CDR3 sequence is 15 residues long. Germline V gene data show CDR1 as MNHEY and CDR2 as SMNVEV (reference sequence). As DNA, the CDR3 is TGTGCCAGCAGTAAACAGGGGACACCCCTCAATGGCTACACCTTC. It translates to CASSKQGTPLNGYTF.

This rearrangement joins TRBV7-8 to TRBJ2-7; 7 bases are shared with TRBD1. V lost 5 bases and J lost 4; bases outside the gene matches: 8. This CDR3 has 14 amino acids. Germline V CDR1 and CDR2: SGHVS, FQNEAQ. In DNA, the CDR3 is TGTGCCAGCAGCGAAAGGACAGGAAGTTACGAGCAGTACGTC. Amino acids: CASSERTGSYEQYV.

This clonotype turned up a few times. The rearrangement uses TRBV4-1 and TRBJ2-3, with 14 bases that match TRBD2. The germline V gene encodes CDR1 MGHRA and CDR2 YSYEKL. This CDR3 is 21 amino acids long. Trimming took 0 bases from V and 2 from J; bases not matched to a gene: 13. CDR3 amino acids: CASSQDGLAGGPGRLTDTQYF. In DNA form, the CDR3 reads TGCGCCAGCAGCCAAGACGGACTAGCGGGGGGCCCGGGCCGGCTCACAGATACGCAGTATTTT.

The chain couples TRBV19 to TRBJ1-1; D uncertain. The germline V and J ends were trimmed by 10 bases and 3 bases, with 9 bases remaining between them. Germline loops: CDR1 LNHDA, CDR2 SQIVND (reference sequence). CDR3 size: 11 residues. This CDR3 is CAIQSDTEAFF. The CDR3 coding sequence is TGTGCCATCCAATCTGACACTGAAGCTTTCTTT.

About this clonotype itself: This may arise from a read error, as a much more abundant clone is one base away. This rearrangement joins TRBV7-2 to TRBJ1-2; 7 bases fit TRBD1. This CDR3 region has 16 residues. CDR1 and CDR2 (germline): SGHTA, FQGNSA. With 4 bases clipped from V and 8 bases from J, the junction kept 16 bases outside the gene matches. CDR3 bases: TGTGCCAGCAGCTCCCGGGCACGGCAGGGGGAGGGCGGCTACACCTTC. The encoded protein is CASSSRARQGEGGYTF.

The chain recombines TRBV14 with TRBJ1-1; a possible D gene is TRBD1 (6 bases). V was pared by 4 bases and J by 1 base, with 16 bases between. The CDR3 runs to 16 residues. Germline assignment: CDR1 SGHDN and CDR2 FVKESK. As DNA, the CDR3 is TGTGCCAGCAGCCTTTGGGGCAGGGGAAAGAACACTGAAGCTTTCTTT. This codes for CASSLWGRGKNTEAFF.

V gene TRBV5-1 combines with J gene TRBJ1-1; 7 positions agree with TRBD1. Germline assignment: CDR1 SGHRS and CDR2 YFSETQ. The V gene end was trimmed by 4 bases and the J gene end by 10 bases; junction bases not matched to a gene: 13. The CDR3 is 14 amino acids. Here the CDR3 reads CASSMGQFYQGAFF. Written as DNA, the CDR3 is TGCGCCAGCAGCATGGGACAGTTCTATCAGGGAGCTTTCTTT.

The gene calls are TRBV6-9 and TRBJ2-7, with TRBD1 matching 7 bases. Trimming cost V 0 bases and J 6 bases; bases outside gene matches: 2. CDR1 and CDR2 (germline): MNHGY, SVAAGI. The CDR3 has 13 residues. The CDR3: CASSYSTGIEQYF. CDR3 bases: TGTGCCAGCAGTTATTCGACAGGGATCGAGCAGTACTTC.